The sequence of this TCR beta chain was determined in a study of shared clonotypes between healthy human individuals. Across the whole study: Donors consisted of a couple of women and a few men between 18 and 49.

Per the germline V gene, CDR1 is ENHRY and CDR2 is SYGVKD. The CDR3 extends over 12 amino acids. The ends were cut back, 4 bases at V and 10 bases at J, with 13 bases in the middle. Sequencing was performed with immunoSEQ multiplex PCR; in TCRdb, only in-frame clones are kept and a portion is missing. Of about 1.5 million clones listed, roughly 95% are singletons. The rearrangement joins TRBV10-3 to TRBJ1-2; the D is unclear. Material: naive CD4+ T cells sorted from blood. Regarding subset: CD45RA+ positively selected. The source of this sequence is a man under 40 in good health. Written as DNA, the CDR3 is TGTGCCATCAGTGGTATAGGGTCCGACTACACCTTC. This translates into CAISGIGSDYTF.